The 13 T cell receptor beta chains given below trace back to one sample, sequenced in a study of CD8 T cells in ankylosing spondylitis. MiXCR was run by TCRdb on the 5' RACE reads, yielding one entry per CDR3 protein. This sample yields roughly 180,000 distinct CDR3 sequences, of which around 10% are seen a single time; 25% to 35% belongs to the top ten. What was sequenced was blood, either unsorted or a sorted T cell fraction (not recorded which). These receptors all stem from a male donor with ankylosing spondylitis or in good health (not recorded which).

This clonotype was recorded many times. The chain employs TRBV6-1 and TRBJ1-1; 10 bases fit TRBD1. The trim removed 7 bases at V and 3 bases at J, leaving 8 bases unmatched. The germline V gene has CDR1 MNHNS and CDR2 SASEGT. The CDR3 covers 15 residues. The chain's CDR3 is CASNTGTGVHTEAFF. The CDR3, as DNA: TGTGCCAGCAATACCGGGACAGGGGTGCACACTGAAGCTTTCTTT.

This clonotype was recorded many times. Here the CDR3 reads CASSLTLSTIYF. In DNA, the CDR3 is TGTGCCAGCAGTTTAACCCTTAGCACCATATATTTT. The chain combines TRBV28 with TRBJ1-3; no clear D gene. This CDR3 spans 12 amino acids. The germline CDR1 and CDR2 sequences are MDHEN and SYDVKM. Trimming stripped 2 bases from V and 9 bases from J, with 8 bases between.

This clonotype has a count of ten or more. The gene calls are TRBV6-2 or TRBV6-3 and TRBJ1-5; weak D call: TRBD1 (5 bases). The CDR3 has 14 amino acids. Germline-derived CDR1 and CDR2 are MNHEY and SVGEGT. The V end lost 6 bases, the J end lost 4 bases, and 13 bases lay between the germline ends. Here the CDR3 reads CASSPGRLNQPQHF. For the CDR3, the DNA is TGTGCCAGCAGCCCGGGACGTCTGAATCAGCCCCAGCATTTT.

This clonotype was picked up a small number of times. The V gene is TRBV12-3 or TRBV12-4, the J gene TRBJ1-6; D possibly corresponds to TRBD1 (5 bases). CDR3 length: 15 residues. Trimming shortened V by 3 bases and J by 9 bases, and 15 bases separated the two germline ends. The CDR3 sequence is CASSFTEGVGSPLHF. The CDR3 nucleotides read TGTGCCAGCAGTTTCACCGAAGGGGTGGGTTCACCCCTCCACTTT.

About this clonotype itself: One end of the junction varies from germline; a read error may be responsible. V and J are TRBV11-3 and TRBJ1-1; no firm D call. The CDR3 length is 13 residues. Germline loops: CDR1 SGHNT, CDR2 YENEEA. The CDR3 DNA reads TGTTCCAGCAGCTCGATGACGGACACTGAAGCTTTCTTT. The encoded protein is CSSSSMTDTEAFF. Full variable domain (rest looked up from reference TRBV11-3 and TRBJ1-1): EAGVVQSPRYKIIEKKQPVAFWCNPISGHNTLYWYLQNLGQGPELLIRYENEEAVDDSQLPKDRFSAERLKGVDSTLKIQPAELGDSAVYLCSSSSMTDTEAFFGQGTRLTVV.

This clonotype was recorded at least ten times. This rearrangement joins TRBV5-1 to TRBJ1-2; D is undetermined. The germline V gene has CDR1 SGHRS and CDR2 YFSETQ. This CDR3 region has 14 residues. Trimming removed 0 bases at V and 5 bases at J, with 11 bases between. CDR3 in DNA: TGCGCCAGCAGCTTGGGTTTAGCGGTATATGGCTACACCTTC. This translates into CASSLGLAVYGYTF.

About this clonotype itself: The junction departs from the called germline gene at one end, perhaps through a read error. The rearrangement links TRBV5-1 to TRBJ1-1, with TRBD1 matching over 9 bases. CDR1 is SGHRS, CDR2 YFSETQ, per germline. The CDR3 is made up of 15 amino acids. This chain's CDR3 is CASSLTGQGTTEAYF. In DNA, the CDR3 is TGCGCCAGCAGCTTGACGGGACAGGGAACCACTGAAGCTTACTTT.

This clonotype was observed at least ten times. The chain is built from TRBV10-3 and TRBJ2-5; no clear D. Germline CDR1 is ENHRY and CDR2 is SYGVKD. V was clipped by 0 bases and J by 0 bases, with 5 bases between them. This CDR3 is 14 amino acids long. The CDR3 protein is CAISESRDQETQYF. The DNA for the CDR3 is TGTGCCATCAGTGAGTCACGGGACCAAGAGACCCAGTACTTC.

The chain joins TRBV10-1 to TRBJ2-3; TRBD1 aligns across 8 bases. The ends lost 3 bases at V and 6 bases at J; junction bases unmatched: 2. The CDR3 has 13 amino acids. Germline values: CDR1 WNHNN, CDR2 SYGVQD (reference sequence). The CDR3 spells CASSDRGLDTQYF. The CDR3 region has the DNA TGCGCCAGCAGTGACAGGGGGCTGGATACGCAGTATTTT.

The chain has TRBV9 and TRBJ2-2; 7 nucleotides line up with TRBD1. With 0 bases clipped from V and 2 bases from J, the junction kept 10 bases outside the gene matches. The V gene's germline CDR1 is SGDLS and CDR2 YYNGEE. This CDR3 is 18 amino acids long. The CDR3 is CASSVDLRDSTNTGELFF. In nucleotides, the CDR3 is TGTGCCAGCAGCGTAGACCTCCGGGACAGCACAAACACCGGGGAGCTGTTTTTT. Complete variable domain (other parts from reference TRBV9 and TRBJ2-2): DSGVTQTPKHLITATGQRVTLRCSPRSGDLSVYWYQQSLDQGLQFLIQYYNGEERAKGNILERFSAQQFPDLHSELNLSSLELGDSALYFCASSVDLRDSTNTGELFFGEGSRLTVL.

This clonotype was observed many times. V gene TRBV3-1 combines with J gene TRBJ2-4, with 9 bases identical to TRBD2. The CDR3 length is 14 residues. Germline CDR1 is LGHDT and CDR2 is YNNKEL (reference sequence). The junction had 4 bases not matched to a gene; V was cut back by 3 bases and J by 7 bases. CDR3 protein: CASSHLAGGNIQYF. For the CDR3, the DNA is TGTGCCAGCAGCCATCTGGCGGGAGGGAACATTCAGTACTTC.

On this clonotype: A much larger clone is a single base away; this may be a read error. The chain is built from TRBV12-3 or TRBV12-4 and TRBJ2-3; D is unclear. Trimming pared 8 bases from V and 6 bases from J, leaving 15 bases between. The CDR3 extends over 13 amino acids. CDR3 DNA: TGTGCCAGCGCACCTCGACGAACGGATACGCAGTATTTT. It codes for CASAPRRTDTQYF.

For this clonotype: A read error may be the cause here, since a much bigger clone is one base away. This chain uses TRBV6-5 with TRBJ2-1; TRBD2 might be the D (5 bases). V was shortened by 2 bases and J by 2 bases, with 10 bases between the two germline ends. This CDR3 comprises 15 residues. Looked up from germline, CDR1 is MNHEY and CDR2 is SVGAGI. This CDR3 is CASSYGERAYNEQFF. The CDR3 coding sequence is TGTGCCAGCAGTTACGGGGAGAGGGCCTACAATGAGCAGTTCTTC.